This T cell receptor (beta chain) was identified in a study of cytomegalovirus exposure and HLA in healthy donors. Study details: Earlier findings included roughly 120 million unique TCR beta sequences obtained from about 179 million T cells.

The PCR employed 60 Vbeta primers together with 13 Jbeta primers. Profiling relied on immunoSEQ multiplex PCR, and the TCRdb table lists in-frame clones only, not all of them. Of some 150,000 clones listed, roughly 85% were seen once; the top ten hold 1.5%. The study's findings and limits: Association with HLA alleles at 0.05 false discovery rate was found for some 18,000 TCR beta sequences in a later analysis.

V trimming: 1 base; J trimming: 5 bases; junction bases outside the gene matches: 4. Per germline, CDR1 MNHEY and CDR2 SMNVEV (reference sequence). The CDR3 contains 14 residues. With regard to this clone: Antigen specificity is unknown.

The rearrangement links TRBV27 to TRBJ1-2; 7 bases are shared with TRBD1. The material sequenced was PBMCs. The clonotype was recovered from a middle-aged man in good health and CMV-seronegative. The CDR3 loop reads CASSLYYRGYGYTF. The CDR3 DNA follows: TGTGCCAGCAGTTTATACTACAGGGGTTATGGCTACACCTTC.